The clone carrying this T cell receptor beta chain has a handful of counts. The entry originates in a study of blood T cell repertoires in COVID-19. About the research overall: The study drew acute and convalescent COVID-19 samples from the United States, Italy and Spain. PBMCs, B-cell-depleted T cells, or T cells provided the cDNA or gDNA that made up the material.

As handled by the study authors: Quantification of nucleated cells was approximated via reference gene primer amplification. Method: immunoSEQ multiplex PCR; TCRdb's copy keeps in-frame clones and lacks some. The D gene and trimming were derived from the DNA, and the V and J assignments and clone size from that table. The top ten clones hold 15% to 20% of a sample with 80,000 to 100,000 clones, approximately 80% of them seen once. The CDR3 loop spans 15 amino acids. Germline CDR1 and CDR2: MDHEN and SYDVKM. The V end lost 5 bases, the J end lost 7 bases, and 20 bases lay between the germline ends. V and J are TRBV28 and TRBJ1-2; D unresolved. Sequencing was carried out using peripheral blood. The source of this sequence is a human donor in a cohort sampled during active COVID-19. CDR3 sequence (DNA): TGTGCCAGCAGTCCAATTGAAAGAGTCTTCGGTGGCTACACCTTC. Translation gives CASSPIERVFGGYTF.